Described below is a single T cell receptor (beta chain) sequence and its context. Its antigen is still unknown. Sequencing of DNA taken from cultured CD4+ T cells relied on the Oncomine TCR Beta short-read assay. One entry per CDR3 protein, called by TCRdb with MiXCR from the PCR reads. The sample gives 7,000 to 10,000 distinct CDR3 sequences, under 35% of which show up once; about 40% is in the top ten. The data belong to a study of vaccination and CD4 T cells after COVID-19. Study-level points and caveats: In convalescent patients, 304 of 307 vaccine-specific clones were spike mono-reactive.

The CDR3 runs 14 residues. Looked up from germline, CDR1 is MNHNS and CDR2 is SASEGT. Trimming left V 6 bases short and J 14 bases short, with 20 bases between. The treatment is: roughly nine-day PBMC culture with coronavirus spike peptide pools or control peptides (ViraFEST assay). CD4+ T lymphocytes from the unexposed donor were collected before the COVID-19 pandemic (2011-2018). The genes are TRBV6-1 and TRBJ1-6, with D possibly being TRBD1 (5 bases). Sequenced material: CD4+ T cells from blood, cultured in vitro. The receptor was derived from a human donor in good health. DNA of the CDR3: TGTGCCAGCAGCCCACAGGTCCCCGACCGGGCCCTCCACTTT. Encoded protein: CASSPQVPDRALHF.